The following is a T cell receptor beta chain sequence with its context. This specimen belongs to a study of cytomegalovirus exposure and HLA in healthy donors. Primers included in the PCR were 60 Vbeta and 13 Jbeta primers. Some clones are missing from TCRdb's copy, which holds only in-frame ones; the method was immunoSEQ multiplex PCR. In the table there are under 110,000 clones, roughly 74% of which are singletons. This CDR3 is 15 amino acids long. V was cut by 3 bases and J by 1 base, with 11 bases left in between. Germline CDR1 reads LGHNA; CDR2 reads YNFKEQ. Sequencing was performed on PBMCs. This clonotype originated in a man aged 35-49 years in good health and CMV-seronegative. The chain uses TRBV4-2 and TRBJ2-3; D might be TRBD2 (6 bases). In nucleotides, the CDR3 is TGTGCCAGCAGCCAGGGGACGGGAGGCACAGATACGCAGTATTTT. As protein: CASSQGTGGTDTQYF.